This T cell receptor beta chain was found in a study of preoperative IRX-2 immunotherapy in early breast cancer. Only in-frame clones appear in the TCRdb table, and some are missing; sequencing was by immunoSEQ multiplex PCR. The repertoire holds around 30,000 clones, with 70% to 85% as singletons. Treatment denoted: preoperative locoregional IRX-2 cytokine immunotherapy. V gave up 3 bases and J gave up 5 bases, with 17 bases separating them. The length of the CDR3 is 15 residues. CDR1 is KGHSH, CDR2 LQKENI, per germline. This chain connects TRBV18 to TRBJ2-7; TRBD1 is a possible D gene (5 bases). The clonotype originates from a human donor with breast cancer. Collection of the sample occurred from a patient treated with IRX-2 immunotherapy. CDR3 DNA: TGTGCCAGCTCACCGCGCGAGACCAAGGGGAACGAGCAGTACTTC. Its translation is CASSPRETKGNEQYF. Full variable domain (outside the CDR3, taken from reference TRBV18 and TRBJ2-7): NAGVMQNPRHLVRRRGQEARLRCSPMKGHSHVYWYRQLPEEGLKFMVYLQKENIIDESGMPKERFSAEFPKEGPSILRIQQVVRGDSAAYFCASSPRETKGNEQYFGPGTRLTVT.